This TCR beta chain was sequenced during a study of T cell responses to AZD1222 COVID-19 vaccine. The study, taken as a whole, reports: Samples come after the peak T cell response, not at day 14.

Trimming shortened V by 0 bases and J by 4 bases, and 9 bases separated the two germline ends. The CDR3 is 15 amino acids. Germline assignment: CDR1 KGHSH and CDR2 LQKENI. For this clone: Its antigen is undetermined.

The method was immunoSEQ multiplex PCR; TCRdb's version includes in-frame clones alone and lacks a portion of them. In the table there are over 100,000 clones, under 95% of which are singletons. This clonotype was sampled from an adult who received the AZD1222 COVID-19 vaccine. The J gene is TRBJ1-4, the V gene TRBV18; unclear D gene. This material consisted of peripheral blood, taken 28 days after the second AZD1222 dose. The chain's CDR3 is CASSPPWTDNEKLFF. The CDR3 bases are TGTGCCAGCTCACCACCTTGGACGGATAATGAAAAACTGTTTTTT.